This is a list of T cell receptor beta chains from one sample in a study of blood T cell repertoires in COVID-19. Sequencing was performed with immunoSEQ multiplex PCR; in TCRdb, only in-frame clones are kept and a portion is missing. The sample includes a few hundred thousand clones, 80% to 95% of them seen just once. Sequencing was done on a sample of peripheral blood. These receptor sequences come from a woman in her thirties with COVID-19, enrolled during active disease. Each CDR3 is given with its conserved first and last residue. The D gene is left open where the match is weak. Clone size is not always given. Where it is, it says once, few, many or a class for expanded clones.

J	D	size	V	CDR3	DNA
TRBJ2-7	TRBD1	.	TRBV5-8	CASSPGTGVDEQYF	TGTGCCAGCAGCCCAGGGACAGGGGTAGACGAGCAGTACTTC
TRBJ2-7	TRBD2	.	TRBV11-2	CASSLGSSGRPEQYF	TGTGCCAGCAGCTTAGGGTCTAGCGGGAGACCCGAGCAGTACTTC
TRBJ2-2	.	.	TRBV9	CASSALATGELFF	TGTGCCAGCAGCGCTCTAGCGACCGGGGAGCTGTTTTTT
TRBJ2-7	.	.	TRBV5-8	CASSLHGVPHYEQYF	TGTGCCAGCAGCTTGCACGGGGTTCCCCACTACGAGCAGTACTTC
TRBJ2-3	TRBD2	.	TRBV3-1/TRBV3-2	CASSQASSGRGTQYF	TGTGCCAGCAGCCAAGCCTCTAGCGGGAGGGGGACGCAGTATTTT
TRBJ2-1	.	.	TRBV4-2	CASSRHLLEASEQFF	TGTGCCAGCAGCCGCCACCTTCTGGAGGCATCTGAGCAGTTCTTC
TRBJ1-2	.	.	TRBV5-1	CASSLGVGRVDYGYTF	TGCGCCAGCAGCTTGGGAGTCGGCAGGGTGGACTATGGCTACACCTTC
TRBJ1-2	TRBD1	.	TRBV10-3	CATPGTGTNYGYTF	TGTGCCACCCCCGGGACAGGCACTAACTATGGCTACACCTTC
TRBJ2-2	TRBD2	few	TRBV3-1/TRBV3-2	CASSRTSGANTGELFF	TGTGCCAGCAGCCGAACTAGCGGAGCTAACACCGGGGAGCTGTTTTTT
TRBJ1-6	TRBD1	once	TRBV7-9	CASTRQGLYSPLHF	TGTGCCAGCACCAGACAGGGACTTTATTCACCCCTCCACTTT
TRBJ1-1	.	.	TRBV7-3	CASSSRRRAGAEAFF	TGTGCCAGCAGCTCCCGACGGAGGGCGGGGGCTGAAGCTTTCTTT
TRBJ1-5	.	.	TRBV27	CASAGRGANQPQHF	TGTGCCAGCGCGGGACGGGGCGCCAATCAGCCCCAGCATTTT
TRBJ2-2	TRBD2	.	TRBV7-2	CASSLSPVGAGSAGELFF	TGTGCCAGCAGCTTATCGCCGGTGGGAGCGGGGTCGGCCGGGGAGCTGTTTTTT
TRBJ1-5	.	once	TRBV7-2	CASSSPRGQPNQPQHF	TGTGCCAGCAGCTCCCCACGCGGACAGCCAAATCAGCCCCAGCATTTT
TRBJ2-3	TRBD2	.	TRBV2	CASSESRTSGSTDTQYF	TGTGCCAGCAGTGAAAGTAGGACTAGCGGGAGCACAGATACGCAGTATTTT
TRBJ2-5	.	.	TRBV7-2	CASRPNGFQETQYF	TGTGCCAGCAGGCCTAACGGGTTCCAAGAGACCCAGTACTTC
TRBJ2-7	TRBD2	.	TRBV10-2	CASSDLRLAGVSYEQYF	TGCGCCAGCAGTGACTTGCGACTAGCGGGAGTCTCCTACGAGCAGTACTTC
TRBJ2-7	.	once	TRBV30	CAWGRGGGSAEQYF	TGTGCCTGGGGTCGTGGAGGGGGCTCGGCCGAGCAGTACTTC
TRBJ1-3	.	.	TRBV28	CASVRVSPGNTIYF	TGTGCCAGCGTCAGGGTCTCCCCTGGAAACACCATATATTTT
TRBJ2-2	.	.	TRBV30	CASQKGTGANTGELFF	TGTGCCTCCCAGAAGGGGACTGGAGCGAACACCGGGGAGCTGTTTTTT
TRBJ1-2	.	.	TRBV25-1	CASAPGGQMGYTF	TGTGCCAGCGCCCCCGGGGGGCAGATGGGCTACACCTTC
TRBJ2-1	TRBD2	once	TRBV27	CASSPPGGRDYNEQFF	TGTGCCAGCAGTCCTCCTGGCGGGAGGGACTACAATGAGCAGTTCTTC
TRBJ2-2	TRBD1	.	TRBV30	CAWRVGTGDDGELFF	TGTGCCTGGAGAGTTGGTACAGGGGATGACGGGGAGCTGTTTTTT
TRBJ2-1	.	few	TRBV7-9	CASSPRFTSSYNEQFF	TGTGCCAGCAGCCCCCGATTCACTAGCTCCTACAATGAGCAGTTCTTC
TRBJ2-7	.	.	TRBV5-1	CASSPQGVYEQYF	TGCGCCAGCAGCCCCCAGGGTGTCTACGAGCAGTACTTC
TRBJ1-1	.	.	TRBV2	CASSGWAAQNTEAFF	TGTGCCAGCAGTGGCTGGGCAGCCCAGAACACTGAAGCTTTCTTT
TRBJ1-3	.	.	TRBV7-9	CASSLASGNTIYF	TGTGCCAGCTCTTTAGCCTCTGGAAACACCATATATTTT
TRBJ2-7	.	.	TRBV27	CASSLGQYYEQYF	TGTGCCAGCAGTTTAGGGCAGTACTACGAGCAGTACTTC
TRBJ1-5	.	.	TRBV7-9	CASSLEGWQPQHF	TGTGCCAGCAGCTTAGAGGGGTGGCAGCCCCAGCATTTT
TRBJ1-2	TRBD1	.	TRBV2	CASRVDRGGYGYTF	TGTGCCAGCAGGGTGGACAGGGGAGGCTATGGCTACACCTTC
TRBJ2-5	.	.	TRBV6-5	CASSYSWPNGGPQYF	TGTGCCAGCAGTTACTCGTGGCCGAACGGTGGGCCCCAGTACTTC
TRBJ2-7	TRBD1	.	TRBV30	CAWSSGQAYEQYF	TGTGCCTGGAGCTCAGGACAGGCCTACGAGCAGTACTTC
TRBJ2-1	TRBD2	.	TRBV25-1	CASSEYEGGPGEQFF	TGTGCCAGCAGTGAATATGAGGGAGGGCCGGGTGAGCAGTTCTTC
TRBJ2-5	.	.	TRBV28	CASSQGYGKEDPGSQYF	TGTGCCAGCAGTCAGGGGTACGGAAAAGAGGACCCCGGATCCCAGTACTTC